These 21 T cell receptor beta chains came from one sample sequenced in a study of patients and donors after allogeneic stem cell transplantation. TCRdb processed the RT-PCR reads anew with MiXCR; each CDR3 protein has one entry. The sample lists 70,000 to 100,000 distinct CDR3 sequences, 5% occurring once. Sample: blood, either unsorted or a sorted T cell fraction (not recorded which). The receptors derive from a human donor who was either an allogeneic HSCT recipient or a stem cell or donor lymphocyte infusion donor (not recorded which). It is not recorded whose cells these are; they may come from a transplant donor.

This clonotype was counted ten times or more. This CDR3 is CASSKNYEQYF. CDR3 sequence (DNA): TGTGCCAGCAGCAAGAACTACGAGCAGTACTTC. The chain joins TRBV7-2 to TRBJ2-7; D is unclear. Germline CDR1 reads SGHTA; CDR2 reads FQGNSA. V shed 5 bases and J shed 3 bases, with 5 bases lying between them. The CDR3 length is 11 residues. The variable domain in full, with the rest retrieved from reference TRBV7-2 and TRBJ2-7, is GAGVSQSPSNKVTEKGKDVELRCDPISGHTALYWYRQSLGQGLEFLIYFQGNSAPDKSGLPSDRFSAERTGGSVSTLTIQRTQQEDSAVYLCASSKNYEQYFGPGTRLTVT.

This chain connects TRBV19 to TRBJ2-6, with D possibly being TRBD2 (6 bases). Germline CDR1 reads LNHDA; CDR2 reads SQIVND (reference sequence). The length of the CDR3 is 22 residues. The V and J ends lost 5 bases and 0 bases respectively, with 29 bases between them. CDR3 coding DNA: TGTGCCAGTAGTTCACACTTGGGCAGGGATGGGGAGGACTTCTCTGGGGCCAACGTCCTGACTTTC. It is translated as CASSSHLGRDGEDFSGANVLTF.

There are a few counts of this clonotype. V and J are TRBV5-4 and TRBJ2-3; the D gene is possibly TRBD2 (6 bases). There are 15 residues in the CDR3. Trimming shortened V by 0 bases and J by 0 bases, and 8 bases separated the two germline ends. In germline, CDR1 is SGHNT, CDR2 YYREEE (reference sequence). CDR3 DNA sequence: TGTGCCAGCAGCTTGGGCGGGGCCAGCACAGATACGCAGTATTTT. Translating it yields CASSLGGASTDTQYF.

The chain's CDR3 is CASSLTGGTSGGRENEQFF. DNA of the CDR3: TGTGCCAGCAGCTTAACGGGTGGGACTAGCGGGGGTAGGGAGAATGAGCAGTTCTTC. The chain employs TRBV7-3 and TRBJ2-1; 14 bases are a match to TRBD2. This CDR3 contains 19 residues. V lost 0 bases and J lost 7; bases outside the gene matches: 11. Germline CDR1 SGHTA, CDR2 FQGTGA. The full variable domain, rest sourced from reference TRBV7-3 and TRBJ2-1, is GAGVSQTPSNKVTEKGKYVELRCDPISGHTALYWYRQSLGQGPEFLIYFQGTGAADDSGLPNDRFFAVRPEGSVSTLKIQRTERGDSAVYLCASSLTGGTSGGRENEQFFGPGTRLTVL.

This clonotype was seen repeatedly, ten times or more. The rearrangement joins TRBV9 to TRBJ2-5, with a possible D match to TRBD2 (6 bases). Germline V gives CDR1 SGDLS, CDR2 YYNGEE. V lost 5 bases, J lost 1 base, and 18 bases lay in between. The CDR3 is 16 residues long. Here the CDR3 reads CASSPDLQEGQETQYF. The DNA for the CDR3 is TGTGCCAGCAGTCCAGATCTACAGGAGGGCCAAGAGACCCAGTACTTC.

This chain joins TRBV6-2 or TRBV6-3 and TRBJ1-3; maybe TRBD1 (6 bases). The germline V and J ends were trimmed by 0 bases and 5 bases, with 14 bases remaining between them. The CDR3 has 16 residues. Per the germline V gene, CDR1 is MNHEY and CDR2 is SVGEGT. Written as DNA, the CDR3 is TGTGCCAGCAGTTACTCCAGGGGCGGTTGGAGAAACACCATATATTTT. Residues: CASSYSRGGWRNTIYF.

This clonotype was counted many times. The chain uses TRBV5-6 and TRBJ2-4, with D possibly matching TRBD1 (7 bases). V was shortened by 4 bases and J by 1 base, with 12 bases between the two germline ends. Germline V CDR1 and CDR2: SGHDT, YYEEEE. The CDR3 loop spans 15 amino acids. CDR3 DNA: TGTGCCAGCAGCCTGCGGGGACAGGCCAAAAACATTCAGTACTTC. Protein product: CASSLRGQAKNIQYF.

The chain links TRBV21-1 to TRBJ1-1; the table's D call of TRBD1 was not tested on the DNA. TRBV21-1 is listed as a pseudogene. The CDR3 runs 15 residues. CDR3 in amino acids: CASSKEDRANTEAFF. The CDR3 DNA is TGTGCCAGCAGCAAAGAGGACAGGGCGAACACTGAAGCTTTCTTT.

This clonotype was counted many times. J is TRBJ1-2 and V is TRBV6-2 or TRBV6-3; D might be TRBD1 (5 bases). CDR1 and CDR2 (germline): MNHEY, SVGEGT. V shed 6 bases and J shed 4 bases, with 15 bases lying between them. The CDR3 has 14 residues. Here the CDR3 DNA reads TGTGCCAGCAGCGGCGGTCAGGGTAGCTATGGCTACACCTTC. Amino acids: CASSGGQGSYGYTF.

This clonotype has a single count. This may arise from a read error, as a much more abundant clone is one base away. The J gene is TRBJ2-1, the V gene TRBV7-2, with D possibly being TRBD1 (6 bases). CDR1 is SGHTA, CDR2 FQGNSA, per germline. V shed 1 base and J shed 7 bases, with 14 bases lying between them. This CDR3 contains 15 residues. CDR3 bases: TGTGCCAGCAGCTTAGAGGCAGGGGCAGTAAATGAGCAGTTCTTC. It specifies CASSLEAGAVNEQFF. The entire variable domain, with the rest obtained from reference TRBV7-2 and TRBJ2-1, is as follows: GAGVSQSPSNKVTEKGKDVELRCDPISGHTALYWYRQSLGQGLEFLIYFQGNSAPDKSGLPSDRFSAERTGGSVSTLTIQRTQQEDSAVYLCASSLEAGAVNEQFFGPGTRLTVL.

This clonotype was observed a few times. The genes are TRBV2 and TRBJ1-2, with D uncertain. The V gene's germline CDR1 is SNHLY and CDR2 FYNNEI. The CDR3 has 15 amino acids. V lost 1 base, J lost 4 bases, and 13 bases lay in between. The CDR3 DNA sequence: TGTGCCAGCAGTGAAGAGAGGGATTCCGGCTATGGCTACACCTTC. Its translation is CASSEERDSGYGYTF.

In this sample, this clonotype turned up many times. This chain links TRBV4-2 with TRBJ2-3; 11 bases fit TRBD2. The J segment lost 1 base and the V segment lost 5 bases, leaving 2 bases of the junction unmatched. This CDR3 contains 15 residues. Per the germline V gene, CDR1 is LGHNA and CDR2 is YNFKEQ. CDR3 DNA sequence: TGTGCCAGCAGCGCGGGACTAGCGGGCACAGATACGCAGTATTTT. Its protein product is CASSAGLAGTDTQYF.

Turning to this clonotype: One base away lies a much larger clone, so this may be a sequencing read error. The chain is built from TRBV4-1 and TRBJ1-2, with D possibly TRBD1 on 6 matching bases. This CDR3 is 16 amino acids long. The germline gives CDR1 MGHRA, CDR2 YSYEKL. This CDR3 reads CASSPLQGFIDYDYTF. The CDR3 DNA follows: TGCGCCAGCAGCCCATTACAGGGATTCATCGACTATGACTACACCTTC.

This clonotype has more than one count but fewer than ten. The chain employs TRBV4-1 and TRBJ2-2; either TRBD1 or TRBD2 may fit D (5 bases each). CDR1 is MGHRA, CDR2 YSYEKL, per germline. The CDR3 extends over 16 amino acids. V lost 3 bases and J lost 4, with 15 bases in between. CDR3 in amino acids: CASSQLRGPRTGELFF. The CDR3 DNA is TGCGCCAGCAGCCAGCTGAGGGGACCCCGCACCGGGGAGCTGTTTTTT.

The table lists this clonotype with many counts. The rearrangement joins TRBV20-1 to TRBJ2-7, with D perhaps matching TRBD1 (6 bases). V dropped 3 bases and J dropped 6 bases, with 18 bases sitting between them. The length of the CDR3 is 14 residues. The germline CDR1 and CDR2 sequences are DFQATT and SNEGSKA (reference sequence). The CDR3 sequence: CSASTRGWDSEQYF. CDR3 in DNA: TGCAGTGCTAGTACCAGGGGATGGGATTCCGAGCAGTACTTC.

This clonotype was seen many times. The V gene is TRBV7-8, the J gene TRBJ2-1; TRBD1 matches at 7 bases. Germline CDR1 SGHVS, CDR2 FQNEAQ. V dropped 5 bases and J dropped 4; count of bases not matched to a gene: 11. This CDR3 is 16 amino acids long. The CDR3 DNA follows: TGTGCCAGCAGCCCTTACAGGGGTGGCACTTACAATGAGCAGTTCTTC. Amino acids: CASSPYRGGTYNEQFF.

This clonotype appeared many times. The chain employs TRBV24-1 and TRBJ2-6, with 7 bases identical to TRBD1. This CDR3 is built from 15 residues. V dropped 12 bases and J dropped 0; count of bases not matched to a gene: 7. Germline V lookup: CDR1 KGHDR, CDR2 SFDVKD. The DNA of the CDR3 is TGTGCCCCCCCCAGGGGGAACTCTGGGGCCAACGTCCTGACTTTC. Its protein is CAPPRGNSGANVLTF.

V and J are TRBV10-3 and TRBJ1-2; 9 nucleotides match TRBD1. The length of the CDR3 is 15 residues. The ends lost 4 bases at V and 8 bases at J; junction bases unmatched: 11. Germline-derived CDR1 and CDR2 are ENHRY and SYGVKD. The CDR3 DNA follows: TGTGCCATCAGTGTCTCGACAGGGGGACGGAGGGGCTACACCTTC. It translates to CAISVSTGGRRGYTF.

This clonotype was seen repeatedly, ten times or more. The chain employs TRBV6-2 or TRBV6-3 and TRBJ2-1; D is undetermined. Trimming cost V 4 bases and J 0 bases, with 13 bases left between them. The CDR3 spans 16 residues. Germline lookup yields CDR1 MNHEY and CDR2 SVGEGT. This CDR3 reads CASSSPDGVSYNEQFF. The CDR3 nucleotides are TGTGCCAGCAGTTCCCCCGACGGAGTCTCCTACAATGAGCAGTTCTTC.

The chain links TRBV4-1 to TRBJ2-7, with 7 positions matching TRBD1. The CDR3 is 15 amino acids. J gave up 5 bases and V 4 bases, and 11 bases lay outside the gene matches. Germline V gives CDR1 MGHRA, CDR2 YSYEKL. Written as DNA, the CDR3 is TGCGCCAGCAGCCGCCAGGACAGGATTGTCAACGAGCAGTACTTC. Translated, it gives CASSRQDRIVNEQYF.

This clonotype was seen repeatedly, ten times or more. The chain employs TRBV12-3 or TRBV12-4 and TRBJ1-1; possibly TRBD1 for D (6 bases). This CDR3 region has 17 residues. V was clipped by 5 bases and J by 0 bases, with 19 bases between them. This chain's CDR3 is CASSPRGGRGMNTEAFF. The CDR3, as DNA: TGTGCCAGCAGTCCCAGGGGAGGGAGGGGTATGAACACTGAAGCTTTCTTT.